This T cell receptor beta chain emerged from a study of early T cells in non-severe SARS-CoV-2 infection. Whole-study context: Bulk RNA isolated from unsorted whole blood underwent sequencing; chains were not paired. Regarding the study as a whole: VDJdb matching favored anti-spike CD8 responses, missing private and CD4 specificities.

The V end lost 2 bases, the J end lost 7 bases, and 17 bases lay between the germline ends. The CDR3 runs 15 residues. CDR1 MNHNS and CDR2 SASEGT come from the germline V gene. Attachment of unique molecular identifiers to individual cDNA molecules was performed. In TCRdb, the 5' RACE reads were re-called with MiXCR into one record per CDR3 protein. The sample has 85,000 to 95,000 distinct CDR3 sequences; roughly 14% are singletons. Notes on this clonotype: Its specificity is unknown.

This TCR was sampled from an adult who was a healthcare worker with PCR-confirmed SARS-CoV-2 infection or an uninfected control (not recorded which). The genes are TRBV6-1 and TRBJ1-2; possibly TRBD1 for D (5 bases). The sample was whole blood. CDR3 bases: TGTGCCAGCAGTGAAACAGCCGGGACCCCGATTGGCTACACCTTC. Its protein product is CASSETAGTPIGYTF.